The rows below give T cell receptor beta chains drawn from one sample of a study of T-cell reconstitution after alpha-beta-depleted transplantation in children. TCRdb processed the PCR reads anew with MiXCR; each CDR3 protein has one entry. The sample has 490,000 or so distinct CDR3 sequences, roughly an eighth seen once. The sequences come from PBMCs from the stem cell graft donor, collected from the stem cell graft. These receptors came from a human donor who donated a stem cell graft to a child with combined immunodeficiency. Both conserved end residues are part of each CDR3. D genes are given only for firm matches. The size field is filled for only some rows; it gives once, few, many or a size class.

j_call	d_call	clone_size	v_call	cdr3_aa	cdr3_nt
TRBJ2-7	-	-	TRBV6-1	CASSQPGGLQNYEQYF	TGTGCCAGCAGTCAACCCGGGGGACTCCAAAACTACGAGCAGTACTTC
TRBJ2-5	TRBD2	-	TRBV2	CASSDPAGDLETQYF	TGTGCCAGCAGTGACCCAGCGGGAGATTTAGAGACCCAGTACTTC
TRBJ2-7	-	few	TRBV29-1	CSVVGLNFYEQYF	TGCAGCGTTGTAGGTCTCAACTTCTACGAGCAGTACTTC
TRBJ2-3	TRBD1	-	TRBV5-1	CASSSSDRGLDTQYF	TGCGCCAGCAGCTCCTCGGACAGGGGGCTCGATACGCAGTATTTT
TRBJ2-7	-	few	TRBV30	CAWSATAYLYEQYF	TGTGCCTGGAGTGCTACCGCATATCTTTACGAGCAGTACTTC
TRBJ1-6	-	-	TRBV4-3	CASSQGPNYNSPLHF	TGCGCCAGCAGCCAAGGGCCGAACTATAATTCACCCCTCCACTTT
TRBJ1-2	-	many	TRBV29-1	CSVEVLGEYGYTF	TGCAGCGTTGAAGTTCTGGGGGAATATGGCTACACCTTC
TRBJ2-7	-	many	TRBV7-9	CASSSSGTPTYEQYF	TGTGCCAGCAGTTCTTCCGGGACACCAACCTACGAGCAGTACTTC
TRBJ2-3	-	few	TRBV7-2	CASSSLRVSDTQYF	TGTGCCAGCAGCTCCCTGAGGGTTTCAGATACGCAGTATTTT
TRBJ2-1	TRBD1	-	TRBV27	CASQVTGAYNEQFF	TGTGCCAGCCAGGTCACAGGGGCCTACAATGAGCAGTTCTTC
TRBJ1-3	TRBD1	few	TRBV7-3	CASSLTSGQDVLAGNTIYF	TGTGCCAGCAGCTTAACGTCGGGACAGGACGTTCTAGCGGGAAACACCATATATTTT
TRBJ2-1	TRBD2	-	TRBV6-1	CASSVAGGLGEQFF	TGTGCCAGCAGCGTAGCGGGGGGGCTGGGTGAGCAGTTCTTC
TRBJ2-3	TRBD2	few	TRBV6-5	CASSYRFAGGTDTQYF	TGTGCCAGCAGTTACAGGTTCGCGGGAGGGACAGATACGCAGTATTTT
TRBJ1-1	-	few	TRBV20-1	CSAFSRPGENTEAFF	TGCAGTGCTTTCTCGCGTCCAGGGGAGAACACTGAAGCTTTCTTT
TRBJ1-1	-	-	TRBV10-3	CAISELPSSSGEYAFF	TGTGCCATCAGTGAGTTGCCTTCGAGTTCAGGGGAGTATGCTTTCTTT
TRBJ2-1	-	-	TRBV2	CASRFLGDYNEQFF	TGTGCCAGCAGGTTCCTAGGGGACTACAATGAGCAGTTCTTC
TRBJ2-1	-	-	TRBV27	CASTVVGGGLNEQFF	TGTGCCAGCACCGTGGTAGGGGGGGGGCTGAATGAGCAGTTCTTC
TRBJ1-5	-	many	TRBV27	CASSLYSADRNQPQHF	TGTGCCAGCAGTTTATATTCAGCGGATCGAAATCAGCCCCAGCATTTT
TRBJ2-1	TRBD2	-	TRBV6-2/TRBV6-3	CASSYSAGGPVDEQFF	TGTGCCAGCAGTTACTCCGCGGGGGGGCCGGTGGATGAGCAGTTCTTC
TRBJ2-1	-	-	TRBV7-3	CASSIRLYNEQFF	TGTGCCAGCAGCATTCGACTATACAATGAGCAGTTCTTC
TRBJ2-5	-	few	TRBV7-9	CASSKWGELEETQYF	TGTGCCAGCAGCAAATGGGGGGAGCTCGAAGAGACCCAGTACTTC
TRBJ2-7	TRBD2	-	TRBV11-2	CASSLEGPWREGPYEQYF	TGTGCCAGCAGCTTAGAAGGCCCTTGGCGGGAGGGCCCCTACGAGCAGTACTTC
TRBJ2-5	-	once	TRBV15	CATSEGRRETQYF	TGTGCCACCAGCGAGGGGCGCCGGGAGACCCAGTACTTC
TRBJ2-2	TRBD2	many	TRBV29-1	CSVAWGGTGELFF	TGCAGCGTTGCCTGGGGGGGCACCGGGGAGCTGTTTTTT